This T cell receptor (beta chain) appears in the sequencing data of a study of shared clonotypes between healthy human individuals. Donors were healthy HIV-negative adults without recent acute infections or vaccinations. Researchers partitioned CD4+ cells into CD45RA+ naive and CD45RA-negative memory subsets. V dropped 5 bases and J dropped 1; count of bases not matched to a gene: 6. Germline V CDR1 and CDR2: SGHTS, YDEGEE. The CDR3 has 15 amino acids. In the study's own analysis: As immunoSEQ supplied junction-only sequences (without quality scores), filtering differed. TCRdb's copy holds only in-frame clones and misses some; the assay was immunoSEQ multiplex PCR. The V and J calls and clone size are taken from that table; D and trimming were inferred from the DNA. The sample yields over a million clones, around 95% seen once.

V and J are TRBV5-8 and TRBJ1-5, with 7 bases that match TRBD1. Specimen: naive CD4+ T cells sorted from blood. Subset defined: CD45RA+ positively selected. The sequence was collected from a man aged 30-40 years in good health. CDR3 coding DNA: TGTGCCAGCAGATCCCAGGGGGAGAGCAATCAGCCCCAGCATTTT. Translating it yields CASRSQGESNQPQHF.